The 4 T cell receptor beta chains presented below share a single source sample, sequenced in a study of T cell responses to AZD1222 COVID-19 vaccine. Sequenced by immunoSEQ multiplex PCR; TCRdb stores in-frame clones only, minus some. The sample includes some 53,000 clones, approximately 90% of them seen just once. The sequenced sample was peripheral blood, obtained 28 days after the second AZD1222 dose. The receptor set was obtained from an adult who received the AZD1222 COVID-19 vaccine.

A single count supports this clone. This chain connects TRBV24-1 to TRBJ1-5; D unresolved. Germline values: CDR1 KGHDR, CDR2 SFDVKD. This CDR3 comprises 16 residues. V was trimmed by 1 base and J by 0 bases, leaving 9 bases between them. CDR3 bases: TGTGCCACCAGTGATTTAAAGGGAAATAGCAATCAGCCCCAGCATTTT. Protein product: CATSDLKGNSNQPQHF.

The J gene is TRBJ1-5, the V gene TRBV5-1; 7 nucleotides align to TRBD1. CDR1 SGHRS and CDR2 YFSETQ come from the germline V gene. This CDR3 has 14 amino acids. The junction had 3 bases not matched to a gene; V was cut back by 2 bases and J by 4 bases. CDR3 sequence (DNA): TGCGCCAGCAGCTTAGAGACAGGGAATCAGCCCCAGCATTTT. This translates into CASSLETGNQPQHF.

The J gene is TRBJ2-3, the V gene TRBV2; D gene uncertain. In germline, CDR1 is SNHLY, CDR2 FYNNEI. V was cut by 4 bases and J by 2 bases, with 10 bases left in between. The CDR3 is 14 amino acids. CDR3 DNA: TGTGCCAGCAGTGGCGGCCTTTACACAGATACGCAGTATTTT. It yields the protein CASSGGLYTDTQYF.

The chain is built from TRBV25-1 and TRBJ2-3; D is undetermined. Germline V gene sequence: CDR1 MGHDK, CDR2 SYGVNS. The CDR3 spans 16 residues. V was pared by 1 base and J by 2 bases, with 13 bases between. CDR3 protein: CASSESFPSNTDTQYF. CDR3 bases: TGTGCCAGCAGTGAATCTTTCCCCAGCAACACAGATACGCAGTATTTT.